One and the same sample provided the 8 T cell receptor beta chains below, sequenced in a study of blood T cell repertoires in COVID-19. Assay: immunoSEQ multiplex PCR; the TCRdb copy retains only in-frame clones and omits some. Counted here are 200,000 or so clones, about 80% occurring once; the ten biggest clones make up under 1.5%. The sample was PBMCs or T cells enriched from blood (not recorded which). These receptors were collected from a woman aged 40 to 49 with acute COVID-19.

This clone occurred a few times. This chain connects TRBV29-1 to TRBJ1-4, with D perhaps TRBD1 (5 bases). V lost 5 bases and J lost 1, with 8 bases in between. Germline V CDR1 and CDR2: SQVTM, ANQGSEA. CDR3 length: 13 amino acids. This CDR3 reads CSVNQGTNEKLFF. Written as DNA, the CDR3 is TGCAGCGTTAATCAGGGAACTAATGAAAAACTGTTTTTT. The whole variable domain, remainder taken from reference TRBV29-1 and TRBJ1-4, is SAVISQKPSRDICQRGTSLTIQCQVDSQVTMMFWYRQQPGQSLTLIATANQGSEATYESGFVIDKFPISRPNLTFSTLTVSNMSPEDSSIYLCSVNQGTNEKLFFGSGTQLSVL.

The chain recombines TRBV11-2 with TRBJ2-5; D unresolved. V was shortened by 5 bases and J by 5 bases, with 6 bases between the two germline ends. CDR3 length equals 11 residues. Germline V gene data show CDR1 as SGHAT and CDR2 as FQNNGV. The CDR3 DNA reads as TGTGCCAGCAGCCTGGAGGAGACCCAGTACTTC. Protein sequence: CASSLEETQYF.

This chain connects TRBV5-1 to TRBJ1-5, with a possible D match to TRBD1 (6 bases). V shed 0 bases and J shed 2 bases, with 12 bases lying between them. Germline CDR1 and CDR2: SGHRS and YFSETQ. The CDR3 has 16 residues. The DNA of the CDR3 is TGCGCCAGCAGCTTGGGTTCGGCAGGGGGCAATCAGCCCCAGCATTTT. It codes for CASSLGSAGGNQPQHF.

This chain uses TRBV30 with TRBJ1-5; D possibly corresponds to TRBD1 (5 bases). Germline-derived CDR1 and CDR2 are GTSNPN and SVGIG (reference sequence). The CDR3 extends over 13 amino acids. Trimming took off 3 bases at V and 9 bases at J, with 15 bases between the two ends. The CDR3 coding sequence is TGTGCCTGGAGCCAGGGTCGGGGACTGCCCCAGCATTTT. Its translation is CAWSQGRGLPQHF.

The chain employs TRBV18 and TRBJ2-2, with 9 bases that match TRBD1. The CDR3 runs 16 residues. V shed 6 bases and J 3 bases; nucleotides not matched to a gene: 8. Germline V lookup: CDR1 KGHSH, CDR2 LQKENI. The CDR3 region is CASSPGTGRDTGELFF. In nucleotides, the CDR3 is TGTGCCAGCTCGCCTGGGACAGGGAGGGACACCGGGGAGCTGTTTTTT.

The J gene is TRBJ2-2, the V gene TRBV4-3, with 7 positions matching TRBD1. CDR1 LGHNA and CDR2 YSLEER come from the germline V gene. Trimming cost V 6 bases and J 0 bases; bases outside gene matches: 10. The CDR3 is made up of 17 amino acids. Here the CDR3 DNA reads TGCGCCAGCAGTCCGAGGGGGCGCTTGGCGAACACCGGGGAGCTGTTTTTT. It translates to CASSPRGRLANTGELFF.

This clone has only a few counts. The CDR3 spells CASKGGQVPYEQYF. DNA for the CDR3: TGTGCCAGCAAGGGGGGACAGGTACCCTACGAGCAGTACTTC. The rearrangement uses TRBV2 and TRBJ2-7, with 8 bases aligning to TRBD1. V gave up 7 bases and J gave up 2 bases; unmatched junction bases: 7. The CDR3 loop spans 14 amino acids. Per the germline V gene, CDR1 is SNHLY and CDR2 is FYNNEI.

Only one count was recorded for this clone. The chain has TRBV6-2 or TRBV6-3 and TRBJ2-7; 10 positions match TRBD2. The CDR3 has 16 residues. Germline V gene data show CDR1 as MNHEY and CDR2 as SVGEGT. The ends lost 0 bases at V and 0 bases at J; junction bases unmatched: 2. CDR3: CASSYSPSGSSYEQYF. In DNA, the CDR3 is TGTGCCAGCAGTTACTCCCCTAGCGGGAGCTCCTACGAGCAGTACTTC.